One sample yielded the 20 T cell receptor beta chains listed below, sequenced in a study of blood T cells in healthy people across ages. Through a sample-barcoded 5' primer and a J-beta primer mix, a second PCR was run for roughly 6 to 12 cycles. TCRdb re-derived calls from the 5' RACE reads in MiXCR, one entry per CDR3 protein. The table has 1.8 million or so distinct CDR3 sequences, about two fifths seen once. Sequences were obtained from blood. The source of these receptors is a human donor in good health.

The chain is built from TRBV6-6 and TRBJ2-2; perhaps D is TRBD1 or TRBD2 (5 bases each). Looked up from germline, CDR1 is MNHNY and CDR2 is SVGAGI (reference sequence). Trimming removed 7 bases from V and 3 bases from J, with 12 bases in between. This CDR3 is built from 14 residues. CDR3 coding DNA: TGTGCCAGCAATAGGGACGGTTACACCGGGGAGCTGTTTTTT. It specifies CASNRDGYTGELFF.

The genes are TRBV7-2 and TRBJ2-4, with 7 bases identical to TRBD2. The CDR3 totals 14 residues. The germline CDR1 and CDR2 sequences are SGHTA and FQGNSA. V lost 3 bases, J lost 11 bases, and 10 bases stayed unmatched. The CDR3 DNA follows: TGTGCCAGCAGCTTCCGCCGCGGGGGTCAGGTTCAGTACTTC. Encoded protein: CASSFRRGGQVQYF.

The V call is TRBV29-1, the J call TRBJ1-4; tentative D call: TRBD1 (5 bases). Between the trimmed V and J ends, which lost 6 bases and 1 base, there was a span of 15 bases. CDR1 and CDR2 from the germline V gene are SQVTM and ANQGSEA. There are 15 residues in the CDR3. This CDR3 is CSVWATGLTNEKLFF. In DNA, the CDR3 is TGCAGCGTGTGGGCTACAGGTTTAACTAATGAAAAACTGTTTTTT.

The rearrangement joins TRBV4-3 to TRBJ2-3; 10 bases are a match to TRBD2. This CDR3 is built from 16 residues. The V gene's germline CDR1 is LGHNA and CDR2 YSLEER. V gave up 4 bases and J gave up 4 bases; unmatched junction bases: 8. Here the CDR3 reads CASSRSLAGAADTQYF. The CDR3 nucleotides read TGCGCCAGCAGCCGCTCTCTAGCGGGGGCGGCAGATACGCAGTATTTT.

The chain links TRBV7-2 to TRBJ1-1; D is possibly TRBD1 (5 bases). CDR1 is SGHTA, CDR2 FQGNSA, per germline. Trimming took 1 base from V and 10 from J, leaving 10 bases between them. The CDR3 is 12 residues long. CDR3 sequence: CASSLVTGGAFF. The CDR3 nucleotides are TGTGCCAGCAGCTTAGTCACCGGGGGAGCTTTCTTT.

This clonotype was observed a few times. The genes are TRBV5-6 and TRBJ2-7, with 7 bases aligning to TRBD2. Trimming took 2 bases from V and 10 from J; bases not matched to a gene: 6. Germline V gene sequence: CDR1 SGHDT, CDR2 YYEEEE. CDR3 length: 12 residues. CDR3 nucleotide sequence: TGTGCCAGCAGCTTCTATGGCGGGGGACAGTACTTC. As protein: CASSFYGGGQYF.

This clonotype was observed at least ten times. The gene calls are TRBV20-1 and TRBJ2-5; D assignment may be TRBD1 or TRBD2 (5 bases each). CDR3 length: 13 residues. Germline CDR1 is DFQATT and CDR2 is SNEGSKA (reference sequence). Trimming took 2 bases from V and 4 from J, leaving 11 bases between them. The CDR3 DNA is TGCAGTGCTAGACTTACGGGACGAGAGACCCAGTACTTC. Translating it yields CSARLTGRETQYF.

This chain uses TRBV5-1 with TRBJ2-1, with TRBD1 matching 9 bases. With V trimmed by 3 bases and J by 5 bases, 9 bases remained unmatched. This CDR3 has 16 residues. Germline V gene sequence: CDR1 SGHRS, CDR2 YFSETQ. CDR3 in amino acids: CASSSPTGGSHNEQFF. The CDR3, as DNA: TGCGCCAGCAGCTCTCCTACAGGGGGCTCGCACAATGAGCAGTTCTTC.

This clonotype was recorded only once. CDR3 sequence: CSAKGRMNTEAFF. CDR3 sequence (DNA): TGCAGCGCTAAGGGGCGGATGAACACTGAAGCTTTCTTT. J is TRBJ1-1 and V is TRBV29-1; the D gene is possibly TRBD1 (5 bases). The ends were cut back, 7 bases at V and 0 bases at J, with 12 bases in the middle. CDR3 length: 13 residues. CDR1 and CDR2 from the germline V gene are SQVTM and ANQGSEA.

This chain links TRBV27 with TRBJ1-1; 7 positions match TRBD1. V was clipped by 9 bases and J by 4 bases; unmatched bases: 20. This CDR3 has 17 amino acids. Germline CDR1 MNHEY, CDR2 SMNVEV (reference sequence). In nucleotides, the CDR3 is TGTGCCAGGCCACCGGGACAGAAGAAAGGAGAGGGCACTGAAGCTTTCTTT. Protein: CARPPGQKKGEGTEAFF.

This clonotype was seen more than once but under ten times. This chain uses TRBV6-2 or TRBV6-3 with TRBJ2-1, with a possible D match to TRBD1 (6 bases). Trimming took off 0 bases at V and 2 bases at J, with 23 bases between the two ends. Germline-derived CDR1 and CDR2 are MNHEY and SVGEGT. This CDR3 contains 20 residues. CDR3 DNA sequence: TGTGCCAGCAGTTACTCGTCAGGGGTGGTTGTCTCTCCTACCTACAATGAGCAGTTCTTC. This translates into CASSYSSGVVVSPTYNEQFF.

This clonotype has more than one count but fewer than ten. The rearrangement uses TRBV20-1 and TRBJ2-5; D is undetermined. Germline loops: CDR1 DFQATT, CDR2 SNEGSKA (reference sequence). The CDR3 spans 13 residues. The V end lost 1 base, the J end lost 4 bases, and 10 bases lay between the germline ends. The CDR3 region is CSARVPGRETQYF. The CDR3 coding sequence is TGCAGTGCTAGAGTCCCTGGACGAGAGACCCAGTACTTC.

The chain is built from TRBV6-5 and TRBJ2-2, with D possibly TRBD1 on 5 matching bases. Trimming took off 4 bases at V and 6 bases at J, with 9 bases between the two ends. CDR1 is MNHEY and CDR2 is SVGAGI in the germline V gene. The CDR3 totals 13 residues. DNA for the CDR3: TGTGCCAGCAGTTTCAGGGATGCCGGGGAGCTGTTTTTT. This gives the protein CASSFRDAGELFF.

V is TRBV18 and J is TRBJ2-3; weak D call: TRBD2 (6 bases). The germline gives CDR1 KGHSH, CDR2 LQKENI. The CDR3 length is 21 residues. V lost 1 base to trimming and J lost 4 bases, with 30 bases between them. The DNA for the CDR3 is TGTGCCAGCTCACCACTTCCCCCTCACCGAGAGGGACTGCCGAGAGCAGATACGCAGTATTTT. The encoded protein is CASSPLPPHREGLPRADTQYF.

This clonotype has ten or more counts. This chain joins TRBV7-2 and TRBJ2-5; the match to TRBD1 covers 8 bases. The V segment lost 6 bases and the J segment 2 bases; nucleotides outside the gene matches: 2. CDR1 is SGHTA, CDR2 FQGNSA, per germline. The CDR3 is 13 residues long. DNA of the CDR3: TGTGCCAGCAGATGGACAGGGCAAGAGACCCAGTACTTC. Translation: CASRWTGQETQYF.

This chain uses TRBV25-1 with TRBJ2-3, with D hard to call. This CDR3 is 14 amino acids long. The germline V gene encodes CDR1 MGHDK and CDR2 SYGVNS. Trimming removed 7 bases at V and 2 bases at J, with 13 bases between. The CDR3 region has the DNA TGTGCCAGCATTCCCCGAGTGGACACAGATACGCAGTATTTT. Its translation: CASIPRVDTDTQYF.

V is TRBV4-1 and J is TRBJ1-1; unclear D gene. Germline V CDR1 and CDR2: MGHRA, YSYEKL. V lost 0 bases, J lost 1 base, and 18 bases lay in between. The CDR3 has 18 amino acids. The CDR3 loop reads CASSQDLSRRRENTEAFF. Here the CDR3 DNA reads TGCGCCAGCAGCCAAGATCTGTCAAGGCGGCGGGAGAACACTGAAGCTTTCTTT.

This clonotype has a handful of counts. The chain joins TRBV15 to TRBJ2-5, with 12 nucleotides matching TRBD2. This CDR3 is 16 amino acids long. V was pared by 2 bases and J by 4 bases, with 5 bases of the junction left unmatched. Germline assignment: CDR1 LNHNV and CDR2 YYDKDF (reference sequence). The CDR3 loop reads CATSRLLAGGGETQYF. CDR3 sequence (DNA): TGTGCCACCAGCAGATTACTAGCGGGGGGTGGAGAGACCCAGTACTTC.

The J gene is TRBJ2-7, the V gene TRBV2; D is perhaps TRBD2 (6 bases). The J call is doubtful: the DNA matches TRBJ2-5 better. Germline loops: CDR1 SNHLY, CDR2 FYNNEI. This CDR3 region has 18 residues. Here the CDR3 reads CASSPGGSGVLPRETQYF. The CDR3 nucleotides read TGTGCCAGCAGCCCTGGGGGTAGCGGCGTCCTGCCCAGGGAGACCCAGTACTTC.

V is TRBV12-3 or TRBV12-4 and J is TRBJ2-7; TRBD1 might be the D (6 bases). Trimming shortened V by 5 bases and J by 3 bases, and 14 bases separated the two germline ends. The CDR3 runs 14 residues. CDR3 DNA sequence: TGTGCCAGCAGTCGTCGGACAGTCTTCTACGAGCAGTACTTC. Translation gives CASSRRTVFYEQYF.